The TCR beta chain described here comes from a study of blood T cell repertoires in COVID-19. Across the study: Some COVID-19 samples were acute and others convalescent; all came from the United States, Italy and Spain. PBMCs, B-cell-depleted T cells, or T cells provided the cDNA or gDNA that made up the material.

In the study's own analysis: Reference gene primer amplification in the assay estimated nucleated cell counts. Only in-frame clones appear in the TCRdb table, and some are missing; sequencing was by immunoSEQ multiplex PCR. V and J calls and clone size are as listed in that table; D and trimming were resolved from the DNA. The sample lists around 97,000 clones, 70% to 85% occurring once. This CDR3 has 15 amino acids. Looked up from germline, CDR1 is MNHEY and CDR2 is SMNVEV (reference sequence). V shed 6 bases, J shed 7 bases, and the junction held 4 bases outside the gene matches. This TCR was sampled from a man in his 70s with acute or convalescent COVID-19. Sequencing used peripheral blood. J is TRBJ1-6 and V is TRBV27; 12 bases are a match to TRBD1. CDR3 in amino acids: CASRGQGAGNSPLHF. The CDR3 bases are TGTGCCAGCAGGGGACAGGGGGCTGGGAATTCACCCCTCCACTTT.